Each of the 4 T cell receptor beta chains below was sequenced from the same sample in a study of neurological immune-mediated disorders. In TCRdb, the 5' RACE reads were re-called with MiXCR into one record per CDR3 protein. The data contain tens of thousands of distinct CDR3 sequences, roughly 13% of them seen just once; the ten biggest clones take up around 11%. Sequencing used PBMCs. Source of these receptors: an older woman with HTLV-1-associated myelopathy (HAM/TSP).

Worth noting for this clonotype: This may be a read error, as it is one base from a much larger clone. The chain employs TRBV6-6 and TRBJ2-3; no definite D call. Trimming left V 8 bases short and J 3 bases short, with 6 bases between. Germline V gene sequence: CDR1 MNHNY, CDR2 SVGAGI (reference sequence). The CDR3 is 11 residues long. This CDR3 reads CASRRTDTQYF. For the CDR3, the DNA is TGTGCCAGCCGCAGAACAGATACGCAGTATTTT.

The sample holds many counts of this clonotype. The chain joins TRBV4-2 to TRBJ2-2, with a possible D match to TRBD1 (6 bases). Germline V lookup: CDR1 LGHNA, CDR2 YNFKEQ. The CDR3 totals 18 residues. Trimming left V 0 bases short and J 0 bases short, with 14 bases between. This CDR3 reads CASSQDPDGGPNTGELFF. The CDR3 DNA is TGTGCCAGCAGCCAAGACCCCGATGGGGGCCCGAACACCGGGGAGCTGTTTTTT.

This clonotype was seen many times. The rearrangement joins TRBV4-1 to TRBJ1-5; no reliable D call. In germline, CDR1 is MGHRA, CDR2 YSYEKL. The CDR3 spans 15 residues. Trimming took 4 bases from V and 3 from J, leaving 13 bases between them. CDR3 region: CASSRQDGTNQPQHF. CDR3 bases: TGCGCCAGCAGCCGTCAAGATGGCACCAATCAGCCCCAGCATTTT.

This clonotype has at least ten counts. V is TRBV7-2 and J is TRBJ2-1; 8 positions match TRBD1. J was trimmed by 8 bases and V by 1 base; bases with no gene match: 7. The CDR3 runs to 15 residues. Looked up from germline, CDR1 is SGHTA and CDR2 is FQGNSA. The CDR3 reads CASSLDGTGFDEQFF. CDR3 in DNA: TGTGCCAGCAGCTTAGACGGGACAGGCTTCGATGAGCAGTTCTTC.